The rows below give T cell receptor beta chains drawn from one sample of a study of patients and donors after allogeneic stem cell transplantation. TCRdb re-analysed the RT-PCR reads in MiXCR, keeping a single row per CDR3 protein. The top ten clones hold roughly 6.4% of a sample with about a million distinct CDR3 sequences, roughly 18% of them seen once. The specimen was blood, either unsorted or a sorted T cell fraction (not recorded which). Source of these receptors: a human donor who was either an allogeneic HSCT recipient or a stem cell or donor lymphocyte infusion donor (not recorded which). It is not recorded whose cells these are; they may come from a transplant donor. CDR3s include the opening cysteine and the closing phenylalanine or tryptophan. D genes are given only for firm matches. Clone size is not always given. Where it is, it says once, few, many or a class for expanded clones.

v_gene: TRBV30; abundance: NA; j_gene: TRBJ1-1; d_gene: NA; CDR3nt: TGTGCCTGGGCCGCGACAGGCTACACTGAAGCTTTCTTT; CDR3aa: CAWAATGYTEAFF
v_gene: TRBV20-1; abundance: many; j_gene: TRBJ2-1; d_gene: TRBD2; CDR3nt: TGCAGTGCACCAGCGGGAGGGAGGTACAATGAGCAGTTCTTC; CDR3aa: CSAPAGGRYNEQFF
v_gene: TRBV12-3/TRBV12-4; abundance: NA; j_gene: TRBJ1-1; d_gene: NA; CDR3nt: TGTGCCAGCAGTTTGTGGCAGGCAGGTAACACTGAAGCTTTCTTT; CDR3aa: CASSLWQAGNTEAFF
v_gene: TRBV20-1; abundance: few; j_gene: TRBJ2-1; d_gene: NA; CDR3nt: TGCAGTGAGTCGGGCAATGAGCAGTTCTTC; CDR3aa: CSESGNEQFF
v_gene: TRBV11-2; abundance: NA; j_gene: TRBJ1-2; d_gene: NA; CDR3nt: TGTGCCAGCAGCGATAGATCATACGTCTATGGCTACACCTTC; CDR3aa: CASSDRSYVYGYTF
v_gene: TRBV25-1; abundance: NA; j_gene: TRBJ1-2; d_gene: NA; CDR3nt: TGTGCCAGCATCGAACCTGGGGGGATTGGCTACACCTTC; CDR3aa: CASIEPGGIGYTF
v_gene: TRBV14; abundance: once; j_gene: TRBJ2-7; d_gene: NA; CDR3nt: TGTGCCAGCAGCCAAGATTGGGGATCCAGAATCTTC; CDR3aa: CASSQDWGSRIF
v_gene: TRBV20-1; abundance: many; j_gene: TRBJ2-1; d_gene: NA; CDR3nt: TGCAGTGCTAGGCAGATCAATGAGCAGTTCTTC; CDR3aa: CSARQINEQFF
v_gene: TRBV7-2; abundance: NA; j_gene: TRBJ2-7; d_gene: TRBD1; CDR3nt: TGTGCCAGCAGCCTTGGTGGCAGGGGGCAGATCGAGCAGTACTTC; CDR3aa: CASSLGGRGQIEQYF
v_gene: TRBV29-1; abundance: many; j_gene: TRBJ2-5; d_gene: NA; CDR3nt: TGCAGCGTTTCAGGGACCAACGGAGAGACCCAGTACTTC; CDR3aa: CSVSGTNGETQYF
v_gene: TRBV9; abundance: NA; j_gene: TRBJ2-5; d_gene: TRBD2; CDR3nt: TGTGCCAGCAGCCTTCATCGGACTAGCGGACAAGAGACCCAGTACTTC; CDR3aa: CASSLHRTSGQETQYF
v_gene: TRBV9; abundance: NA; j_gene: TRBJ2-3; d_gene: TRBD2; CDR3nt: TGTGCCAGCAGCTTATTCGGACTAGCACAAAAAGGGGATACGCAGTATTTT; CDR3aa: CASSLFGLAQKGDTQYF
v_gene: TRBV12-3/TRBV12-4; abundance: few; j_gene: TRBJ2-5; d_gene: NA; CDR3nt: TGTGCCAGCAGTTTCGTGCAGCTCCAAGAGACCCAGTACTTC; CDR3aa: CASSFVQLQETQYF
v_gene: TRBV12-3/TRBV12-4; abundance: NA; j_gene: TRBJ2-1; d_gene: TRBD2; CDR3nt: TGTGCCAGCAGTTTAAGGACTAGCGGGATCAATGAGCAGTTCTTC; CDR3aa: CASSLRTSGINEQFF
v_gene: TRBV9; abundance: few; j_gene: TRBJ1-1; d_gene: NA; CDR3nt: TGTGCCAGCAGCGTATGGGGGGCGGGCACTGAAGCTTTCTTT; CDR3aa: CASSVWGAGTEAFF
v_gene: TRBV30; abundance: few; j_gene: TRBJ2-6; d_gene: NA; CDR3nt: TGTGCCTGGAGTGTATCTGGGGCCAACGTCCTGACTTTC; CDR3aa: CAWSVSGANVLTF
v_gene: TRBV6-1; abundance: NA; j_gene: TRBJ2-1; d_gene: TRBD2; CDR3nt: TGTGCCAGCAGAGCGACTAGCGGGGGGGCCGCTGAGCAGTTCTTC; CDR3aa: CASRATSGGAAEQFF
v_gene: TRBV18; abundance: few; j_gene: TRBJ2-7; d_gene: NA; CDR3nt: TGTGCCAGCTCACCAAAACAGGGCCCCTCCTACGAGCAGTACTTC; CDR3aa: CASSPKQGPSYEQYF
v_gene: TRBV28; abundance: NA; j_gene: TRBJ1-5; d_gene: TRBD1; CDR3nt: TGTGCCAGCAGTTTAGGACCGACAGGGTCTCGCAGTCAGCCCCAGCATTTT; CDR3aa: CASSLGPTGSRSQPQHF
v_gene: TRBV12-3/TRBV12-4; abundance: many; j_gene: TRBJ2-7; d_gene: NA; CDR3nt: TGTGCCAGCCGTCCTTATCGGGAGTCCTACGAGCAGTACTTC; CDR3aa: CASRPYRESYEQYF
v_gene: TRBV5-1; abundance: NA; j_gene: TRBJ2-7; d_gene: NA; CDR3nt: TGCGCCAGCAGCGGAGGGACAGAACCCACTTACGAGCAGTACTTC; CDR3aa: CASSGGTEPTYEQYF
v_gene: TRBV7-9; abundance: NA; j_gene: TRBJ2-1; d_gene: NA; CDR3nt: TGTGCCAGCAGCGCCTCAGCCTACAATGAGCAGTTCTTC; CDR3aa: CASSASAYNEQFF
v_gene: TRBV7-9; abundance: few; j_gene: TRBJ2-1; d_gene: NA; CDR3nt: TGTGCCAGCAGCTTACAGACCCCCTCCTACAATGAGCAGTTCTTC; CDR3aa: CASSLQTPSYNEQFF
v_gene: TRBV12-3/TRBV12-4; abundance: many; j_gene: TRBJ2-2; d_gene: NA; CDR3nt: TGTGCCAGCAGCCGACCTAAACCACCGGGTTGGAACACCGGGGAGCTGTTTTTT; CDR3aa: CASSRPKPPGWNTGELFF
v_gene: TRBV7-2; abundance: NA; j_gene: TRBJ2-1; d_gene: TRBD2; CDR3nt: TGTGCCAGCAGCGCCCCGAGAATGGCGGGAGGAAACAATGAGCAGTTCTTC; CDR3aa: CASSAPRMAGGNNEQFF
v_gene: TRBV12-3/TRBV12-4; abundance: few; j_gene: TRBJ1-2; d_gene: NA; CDR3nt: TGTGCCAGCCTCGGGAACTATGGCTACACCTTC; CDR3aa: CASLGNYGYTF